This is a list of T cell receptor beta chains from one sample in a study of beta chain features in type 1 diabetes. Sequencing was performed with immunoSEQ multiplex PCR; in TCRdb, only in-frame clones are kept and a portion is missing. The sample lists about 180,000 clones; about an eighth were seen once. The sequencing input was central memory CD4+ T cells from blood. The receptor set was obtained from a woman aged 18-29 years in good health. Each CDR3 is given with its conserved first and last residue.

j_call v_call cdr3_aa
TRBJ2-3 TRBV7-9 CASSPGVSTDTQYF
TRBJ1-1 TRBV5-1 CASSFARTGHMNTEAFF
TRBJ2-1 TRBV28 CASRTTSGGSYNEQFF
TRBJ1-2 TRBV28 CASSRANYGYTF
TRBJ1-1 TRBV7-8 CASSSFTGTPRNAFF
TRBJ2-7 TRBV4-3 CASSQSSGAGEVSAQYF
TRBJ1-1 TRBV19 CASSSQGGATEAFF
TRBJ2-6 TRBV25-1 CASVRGNSGANVLTF
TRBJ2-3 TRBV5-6 CASSFTSEDTQYF
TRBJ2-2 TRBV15 CATSRAFTAGSGTGELFF
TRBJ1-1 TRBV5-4 CASSSGQRNTEAFF
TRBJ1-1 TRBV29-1 CSAQTELGTEAFF
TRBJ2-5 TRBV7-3 CASSPTGAQETQYF
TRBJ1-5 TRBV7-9 CASSYSGNQPQHF
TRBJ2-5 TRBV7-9 CASSLGGAQETQYF
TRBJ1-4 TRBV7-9 CASASAGVQQKLFF
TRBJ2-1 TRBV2 CASNGREIYEQFF
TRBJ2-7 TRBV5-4 CASSVAGGAMYEQYF
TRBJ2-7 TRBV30 CAWSYAYEQYF
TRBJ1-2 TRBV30 CAWGTGIKYGYTF
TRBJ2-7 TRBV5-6 CASSRPGQGTYEQYF
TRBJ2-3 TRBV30 CAWKTSGSTDTQYF
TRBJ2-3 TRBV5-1 CASSAGTSGTDTQYF
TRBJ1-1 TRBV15 CATSRSTGNAFF
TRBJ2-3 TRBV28 CASSSDTGPGTQYF
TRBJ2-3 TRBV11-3 CASSPGGWGTQYF
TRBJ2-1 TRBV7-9 CASSRDRGSGEQFF
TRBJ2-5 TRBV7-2 CASSENQETQYF
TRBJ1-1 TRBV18 CASSPPGQHTEAFF
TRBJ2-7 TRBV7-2 CASSLTEGHIYEQYF
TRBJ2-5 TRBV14 CASSQDQTSGSGTQYF
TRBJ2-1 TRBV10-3 CAISDFDNEQFF
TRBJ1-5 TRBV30 CAWSVYSRGLGNQPQHF
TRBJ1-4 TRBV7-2 CASSSQGTGNEKLFF
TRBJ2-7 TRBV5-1 CASSTGLAGGSEQYF
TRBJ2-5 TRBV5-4 CASSLDGRPETQYF
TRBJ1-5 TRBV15 CATSISAERGQPQHF
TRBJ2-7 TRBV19 CASSIDFADSSYEQYF
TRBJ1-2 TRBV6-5 CASSGTGGYGYTF
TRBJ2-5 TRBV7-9 CASSLGTAQETQYF
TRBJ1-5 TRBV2 CASSEGGASNQPQHF
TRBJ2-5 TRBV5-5 CASSLPLAGPQETQYF
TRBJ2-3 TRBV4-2 CASRKQQAPGTDTQYF
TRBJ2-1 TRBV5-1 CASSLESSGRHAFF
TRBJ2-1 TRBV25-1 CASSGRGYEQFF
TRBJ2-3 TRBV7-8 CASSLGGGRADTQYF
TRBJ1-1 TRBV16 CASSYDRVLTEAFF
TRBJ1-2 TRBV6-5 CASSYSGRQGNYGYTF
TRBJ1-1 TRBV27 CASSPRTLNTEAFF
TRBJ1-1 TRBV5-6 CASSPRTRVAEAFF
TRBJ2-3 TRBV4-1 CASSREAGGETDTQYF
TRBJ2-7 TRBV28 CASRTGARDEQYF
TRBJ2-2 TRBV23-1 CASSPSPISNTGELFF